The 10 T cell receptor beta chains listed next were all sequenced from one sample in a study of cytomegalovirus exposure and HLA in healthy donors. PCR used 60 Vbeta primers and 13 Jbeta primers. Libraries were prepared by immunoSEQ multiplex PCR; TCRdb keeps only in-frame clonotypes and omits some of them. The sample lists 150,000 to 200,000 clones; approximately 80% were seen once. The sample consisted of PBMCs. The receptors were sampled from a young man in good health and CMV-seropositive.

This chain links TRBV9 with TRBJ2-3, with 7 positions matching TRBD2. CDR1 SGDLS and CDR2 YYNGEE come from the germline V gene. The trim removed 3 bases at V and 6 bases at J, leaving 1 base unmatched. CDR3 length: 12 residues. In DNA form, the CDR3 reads TGTGCCAGCAGCGCCGGGGGGGATACGCAGTATTTT. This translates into CASSAGGDTQYF.

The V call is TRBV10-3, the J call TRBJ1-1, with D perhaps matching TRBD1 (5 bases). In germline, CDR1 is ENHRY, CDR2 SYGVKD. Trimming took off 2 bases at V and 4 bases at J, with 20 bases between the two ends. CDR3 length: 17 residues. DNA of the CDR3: TGTGCCATCAGTGAGGGAGGAGATTTGATCGGGGGCACTGAAGCTTTCTTT. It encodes CAISEGGDLIGGTEAFF.

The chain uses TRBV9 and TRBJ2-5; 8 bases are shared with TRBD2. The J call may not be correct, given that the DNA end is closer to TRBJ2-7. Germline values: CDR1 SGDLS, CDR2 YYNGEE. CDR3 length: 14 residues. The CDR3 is CASSPTSGLYEQYF. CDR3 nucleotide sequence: TGTGCCAGCAGCCCCACTAGCGGCTTGTACGAGCAGTACTTC.

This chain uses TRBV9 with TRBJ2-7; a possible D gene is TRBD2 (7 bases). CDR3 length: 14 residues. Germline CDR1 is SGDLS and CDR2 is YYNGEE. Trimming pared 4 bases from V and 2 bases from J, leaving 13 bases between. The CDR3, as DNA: TGTGCCAGCAGCCTTCGGGGGGCCCCCTACGAGCAGTACTTC. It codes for CASSLRGAPYEQYF.

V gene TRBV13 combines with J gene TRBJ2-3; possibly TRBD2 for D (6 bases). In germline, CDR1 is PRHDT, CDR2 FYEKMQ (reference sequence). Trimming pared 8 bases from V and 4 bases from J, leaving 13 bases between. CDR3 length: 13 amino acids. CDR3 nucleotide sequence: TGTGCCAGCGGGGACTCCCCCGCAGATACGCAGTATTTT. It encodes CASGDSPADTQYF.

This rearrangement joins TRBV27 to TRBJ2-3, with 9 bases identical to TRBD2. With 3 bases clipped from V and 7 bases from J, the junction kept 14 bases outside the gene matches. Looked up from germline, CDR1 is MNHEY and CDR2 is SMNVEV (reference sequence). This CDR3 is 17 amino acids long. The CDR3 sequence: CASSFGRPGLASYTQYF. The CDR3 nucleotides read TGTGCCAGCAGTTTCGGACGGCCGGGACTAGCTTCATATACGCAGTATTTT.

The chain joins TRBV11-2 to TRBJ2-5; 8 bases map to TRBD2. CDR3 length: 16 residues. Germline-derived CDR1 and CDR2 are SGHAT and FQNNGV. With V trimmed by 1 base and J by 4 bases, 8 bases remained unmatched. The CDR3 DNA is TGTGCCAGCAGCTTAGGGGTTAGCGGGGCCATAGAGACCCAGTACTTC. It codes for CASSLGVSGAIETQYF.

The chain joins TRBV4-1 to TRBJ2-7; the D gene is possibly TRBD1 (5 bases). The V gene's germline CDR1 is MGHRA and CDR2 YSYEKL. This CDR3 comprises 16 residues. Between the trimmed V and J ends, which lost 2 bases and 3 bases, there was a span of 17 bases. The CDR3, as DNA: TGCGCCAGCAGCCAAAGCCTACTTCAGGGTTTCTACGAGCAGTACTTC. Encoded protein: CASSQSLLQGFYEQYF.

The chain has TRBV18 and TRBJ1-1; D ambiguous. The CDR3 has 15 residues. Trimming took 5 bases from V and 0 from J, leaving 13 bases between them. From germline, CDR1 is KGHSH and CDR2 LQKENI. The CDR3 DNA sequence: TGTGCCAGCTCAAGGGCCGGGATGATGAACACTGAAGCTTTCTTT. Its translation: CASSRAGMMNTEAFF.

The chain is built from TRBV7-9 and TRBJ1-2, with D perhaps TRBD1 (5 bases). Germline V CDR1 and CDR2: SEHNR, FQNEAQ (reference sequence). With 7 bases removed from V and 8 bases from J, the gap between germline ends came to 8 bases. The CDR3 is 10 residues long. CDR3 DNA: TGTGCCAGCACCAAGGGGGGCTACACCTTC. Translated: CASTKGGYTF.